This T cell receptor (beta chain) was recorded in a study of T cell repertoires in cytomegalovirus infection (dated by TCRdb to between 2017 and 2020). Context from the whole study: Donor HLA type was relevant to the analysis, because carriage of CMV infection together with the matching HLA type was indicated by public TCR beta signatures. The full study reports these points: In both this cohort and an independent roughly 350-donor cohort, the cumulative frequency of public TCR beta family members distinguished carriers of CMV infection plus the relevant HLA type. The ex vivo response was dominated by HLA-C-restricted CMV-specific TCR beta clonotypes, which also provided the single most frequent clonotype in two of eight donors.

The run used an Illumina HiSeq 1500. TCRdb reworked the public reads: Q25 trimming with fastp, MiXCR clone assembly, productive beta chains retained. Here each entry gathers all rows of one CDR3 protein and keeps the most common genes and DNA. Recorded for this sample are 200,000 to 300,000 distinct CDR3 sequences; roughly 9% of them occurred a single time. The ten most abundant clones make up more than 12% of the sample. As regards this clonotype: What antigen it recognizes has not been identified. Possible read error: a much larger clone is one base away.

CDR1 and CDR2 (SGHDT, YYEEEE) derive from the germline V gene. V is pruned by 3 bases and J by 3 bases, leaving 8 bases of the junction without a gene match. From the cysteine through the phenylalanine, the CDR3 covers 16 amino acids. Of the read, only the CDR3 DNA is kept; its 48 bases are in frame from base 1. Sequencing used PBMCs. The sequence derives from a human donor in good health (CMV status not recorded). Some clones in this sample may be carry-over from other donors' samples. The rearranged chain carries TRBV5-6 and TRBJ2-7; 11 central nucleotides agree with TRBD1. This receptor has the CDR3 CASSWGSGTGGYEQYF. The DNA is TGTGCCAGCAGCTGGGGCTCCGGGACAGGGGGCTACGAGCAGTACTTC. This CDR3, with the reference TRBV5-6 and TRBJ2-7 proteins standing in past its ends, gives the full variable domain DAGVTQSPTHLIKTRGQQVTLRCSPKSGHDTVSWYQQALGQGPQFIFQYYEEEERQRGNFPDRFSGHQFPNYSSELNVNALLLGDSALYLCASSWGSGTGGYEQYFGPGTRLTVT.